Sequencing of this TCR beta chain was carried out in a study of T cell responses to AZD1222 COVID-19 vaccine. Per the germline V gene, CDR1 is SNHLY and CDR2 is FYNNEI. The ends were cut back, 3 bases at V and 7 bases at J, with 12 bases in the middle. CDR3 length: 13 amino acids. This clone has just one count. The antigen remains undetermined. Study-level points and caveats: CD4 TCRs linked to vaccination spanned spike, dominating at 160-218 and 743-854.

Generated by immunoSEQ multiplex PCR, the TCRdb table keeps only in-frame clones and is missing some. The sample includes 110,000 to 150,000 clones, about 89% of them seen just once. This chain links TRBV2 with TRBJ1-1; D remains ambiguous. The sample here was peripheral blood, taken on day 0 of AZD1222 vaccination. The TCR originated in an adult in good health. The CDR3 spells CASSDRQTIEAFF. DNA of the CDR3: TGTGCCAGCAGTGATAGGCAAACCATTGAAGCTTTCTTT.